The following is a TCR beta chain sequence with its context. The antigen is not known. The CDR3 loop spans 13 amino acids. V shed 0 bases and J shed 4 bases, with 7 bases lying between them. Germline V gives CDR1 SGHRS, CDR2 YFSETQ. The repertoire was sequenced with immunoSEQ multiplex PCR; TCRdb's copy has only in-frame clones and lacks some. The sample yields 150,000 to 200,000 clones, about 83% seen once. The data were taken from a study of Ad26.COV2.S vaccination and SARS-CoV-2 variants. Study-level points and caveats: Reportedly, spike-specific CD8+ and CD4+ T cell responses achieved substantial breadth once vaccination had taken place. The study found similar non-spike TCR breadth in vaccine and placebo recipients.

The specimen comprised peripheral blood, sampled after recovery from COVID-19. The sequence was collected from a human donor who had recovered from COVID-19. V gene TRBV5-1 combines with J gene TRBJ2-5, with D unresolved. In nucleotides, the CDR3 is TGCGCCAGCAGCTTGGCAGGCGGAGAGACCCAGTACTTC. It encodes CASSLAGGETQYF. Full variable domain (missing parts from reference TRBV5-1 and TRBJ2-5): KAGVTQTPRYLIKTRGQQVTLSCSPISGHRSVSWYQQTPGQGLQFLFEYFSETQRNKGNFPGRFSGRQFSNSRSEMNVSTLELGDSALYLCASSLAGGETQYFGPGTRLLVL.